This T cell receptor beta chain was sequenced during a study of blood T cell repertoires in COVID-19. Germline CDR1 SQVTM, CDR2 ANQGSEA. CDR3 length equals 13 residues. V shed 6 bases and J 7 bases; nucleotides not matched to a gene: 8. Only in-frame clones appear in the TCRdb table, and some are missing; sequencing was by immunoSEQ multiplex PCR. Of 250,000 to 300,000 clones detected, roughly 83% appear once; the ten largest clones hold about 4.3%. The receptor was derived from a man between 60 and 70 years old who had recovered from COVID-19. Input material: peripheral blood. The chain is built from TRBV29-1 and TRBJ1-5, with 8 bases matching TRBD1. This chain's CDR3 is CSVSSGGEQPQHF. CDR3 nucleotide sequence: TGCAGCGTCTCCTCAGGGGGCGAGCAGCCCCAGCATTTT.